The rows below give T cell receptor beta chains drawn from one sample of a study of vaccination and CD4 T cells after COVID-19. The antigens these receptors bind are not known. TCRdb re-analysed the PCR reads in MiXCR, keeping a single row per CDR3 protein. The sample yields 20,000 to 30,000 distinct CDR3 sequences, roughly 68% seen once. Here the sequenced sample was CD4+ T cells from blood, cultured in vitro, taken after SARS-CoV-2 vaccination. These receptors all stem from a human donor who received a COVID-19 vaccine. Both conserved end residues are part of each CDR3. The D gene is left open where the match is weak. Where a row states a size, it is once, few, many or the class of an expanded clone; other rows omit it.

TGTGCCAGTAGAGACAGGGGGCACGGGCAGCCCCGGCATTTT | CASRDRGHGQPRHF | TRBV19 | TRBD1 | - | TRBJ1-5
TGTGCCTGGAGTGTAGACAGTTATGGCTACACCTTC | CAWSVDSYGYTF | TRBV30 | - | - | TRBJ1-2
TGCAGTGCTAGAGACCAGGGACTAGCGGGGGTAGAGACCCAGTACTTC | CSARDQGLAGVETQYF | TRBV20-1 | TRBD2 | - | TRBJ2-5
TGTGCCAGCAGGGCCTATAAGGGACAGACCTACGAGCAGTACTTC | CASRAYKGQTYEQYF | TRBV6-1 | TRBD1 | - | TRBJ2-7
TGTGCCAGCAGTTACGCACCGGGACAGCGGGAGCAGTACTTC | CASSYAPGQREQYF | TRBV6-5 | TRBD1 | - | TRBJ2-7
TGCAGTGCTAACAAGAGGGAAGGCCAGCCCCAGCATTTT | CSANKREGQPQHF | TRBV20-1 | - | - | TRBJ1-5
TGTGCCAGTAGTCCAACCAAATTGACAGCCTCAGAGACCCAGTACTTC | CASSPTKLTASETQYF | TRBV19 | - | - | TRBJ2-5
TGTGCCAGCAGCTCCAAGACAGGGGGCCAGGAGACCCAGTACTTC | CASSSKTGGQETQYF | TRBV5-4 | TRBD1 | once | TRBJ2-5
TGCAGTGCTAGAGTGGGAGATTATAATTCACCCCTCCACTTT | CSARVGDYNSPLHF | TRBV20-1 | - | - | TRBJ1-6
TGTGCCAGCAGGAGAACTAATTCACCCCTCCACTTT | CASRRTNSPLHF | TRBV12-3/TRBV12-4 | - | few | TRBJ1-6
TGCAGTGCTAGGTATCCCAGTGGGACCCAGTACTTC | CSARYPSGTQYF | TRBV20-1 | - | few | TRBJ2-5
TGTGCCAGCAGTTTATCTCGGGGTAGCAATCAGCCCCAGCATTTT | CASSLSRGSNQPQHF | TRBV27 | - | once | TRBJ1-5
TGCAGTGCTAGCGCCAGGCCGCTCCGGGAGACCCAGTACTTC | CSASARPLRETQYF | TRBV20-1 | - | - | TRBJ2-5
TGTGCCAGCAGTTTTACGGCAGGTACCTACAATGAGCAGTTCTTC | CASSFTAGTYNEQFF | TRBV12-3/TRBV12-4 | - | once | TRBJ2-1
TGTGCCAGCAAAACGGGGTACACTGAAGCTTTCTTT | CASKTGYTEAFF | TRBV2 | - | - | TRBJ1-1
TGCAGTGCTAACCCCTTGGGCAGCCCCCAAGAGACCCAGTACTTC | CSANPLGSPQETQYF | TRBV20-1 | - | - | TRBJ2-5
TGTGCCAGTAGTATAGATATAGGTCCCCATAGCAATCAGCCCCAGCATTTT | CASSIDIGPHSNQPQHF | TRBV19 | - | - | TRBJ1-5
TGCAGCGTTGAAGTTCGTCGGAGTTCCGAGCAGTACTTC | CSVEVRRSSEQYF | TRBV29-1 | - | - | TRBJ2-7
TGTGCCAGCAGGCACCATGGGACTTCACCTTTAACCGGGGAGCTGTTTTTT | CASRHHGTSPLTGELFF | TRBV6-2/TRBV6-3 | - | - | TRBJ2-2
TGCAGTGCTAGTCTTGTCGGGGAGACCCAGTACTTC | CSASLVGETQYF | TRBV20-1 | - | - | TRBJ2-5
TGTGCCAGTAACGTCGGGGTAAAGTATGGCTACACCTTC | CASNVGVKYGYTF | TRBV19 | - | - | TRBJ1-2
TGTGCCAGCAGCTTAGGGGCGGCCGGCTACACCTTC | CASSLGAAGYTF | TRBV7-9 | - | - | TRBJ1-2
TGTGCCAGCAGCCCCCTCATAGCGACCAACTACAATGAGCAGTTCTTC | CASSPLIATNYNEQFF | TRBV7-2 | - | - | TRBJ2-1
TGCGCCAGCAGTGAGTTTCTCGGGGGATCCCTCTACGAGCAGTACTTC | CASSEFLGGSLYEQYF | TRBV10-1 | - | - | TRBJ2-7
TGTGCCAGCAGCTCGGACAGGCTGAACACTGAAGCTTTCTTT | CASSSDRLNTEAFF | TRBV7-2 | TRBD1 | - | TRBJ1-1
TGTGCCAGCAGTTTTCTTTCCTACAATGAGCAGTTCTTC | CASSFLSYNEQFF | TRBV12-3/TRBV12-4 | - | - | TRBJ2-1
TGTGCCAGCAGCTTAGTACTCTCGGCTGGCTACACCTTC | CASSLVLSAGYTF | TRBV7-9 | - | - | TRBJ1-2
TGCAGTGCGTATCGGGGGGGCGATGAGCAGTTCTTC | CSAYRGGDEQFF | TRBV20-1 | TRBD2 | - | TRBJ2-1
TGTGCCAGTAGTATGGGGACAGGGAGGTACGAGCAGTACTTC | CASSMGTGRYEQYF | TRBV19 | TRBD1 | - | TRBJ2-7
TGTGCCAGCAGCTTAGTCTCTGCTCAGGGGCTCAGGGCCTATAATTCACCCCTCCACTTT | CASSLVSAQGLRAYNSPLHF | TRBV7-8 | - | - | TRBJ1-6
TGCGCCAGCAGCACGTTGCGGGGAGGCTCCTACAATGAGCAGTTCTTC | CASSTLRGGSYNEQFF | TRBV10-1 | - | - | TRBJ2-1
TGTGCCAGTAGTATGCGGGGGCAAGCTTTCTTT | CASSMRGQAFF | TRBV19 | - | - | TRBJ1-1
TGTGCCAGTAGTACAAACCCCACAGATACGCAGTATTTT | CASSTNPTDTQYF | TRBV19 | - | - | TRBJ2-3
TGTGCCAGCAGCAACCCCAGAAGGACAGGGAGAAGTGGATATGGCTACACCTTC | CASSNPRRTGRSGYGYTF | TRBV6-2/TRBV6-3 | TRBD1 | - | TRBJ1-2
TGTGCCATCCCGGGACAGGGGGGCAACTATGGCTACACCTTC | CAIPGQGGNYGYTF | TRBV7-9 | TRBD1 | - | TRBJ1-2
TGCGCCAGCAGCTTGGTGATAGGGGTGGCAGATACGCAGTATTTT | CASSLVIGVADTQYF | TRBV5-1 | - | few | TRBJ2-3
TGTGCCAGCAGTGAGCACGCCTCTGGAAACACCATATATTTT | CASSEHASGNTIYF | TRBV2 | - | - | TRBJ1-3
TGTGCCAGCAGCAAATCCCTAGCGGGGGGGCGGGAGACCCAGTACTTC | CASSKSLAGGRETQYF | TRBV21-1 | - | - | TRBJ2-5
TGTGCCAGCAGTGTCCCACCCGGGCAGCCCCAGCATTTT | CASSVPPGQPQHF | TRBV6-1 | - | few | TRBJ1-5
TGTGCCAGCAGCTGGACAATAGCGGATACGCAGTATTTT | CASSWTIADTQYF | TRBV7-3 | - | few | TRBJ2-3
TGTGCCAGCTCACCACCTAGCGCGAGCTCCTACAATGAGCAGTTCTTC | CASSPPSASSYNEQFF | TRBV18 | - | - | TRBJ2-1
TGCAGTGCTAGAGATATACGGACACTACGGAACTCACCCCTCCACTTT | CSARDIRTLRNSPLHF | TRBV20-1 | - | - | TRBJ1-6
TGTGCCAGCAGCTTTGGCGGCACAGATACGCAGTATTTT | CASSFGGTDTQYF | TRBV7-2 | - | - | TRBJ2-3
TGCAGAGGATACTACCCAGACACAGATACGCAGTATTTT | CRGYYPDTDTQYF | TRBV20-1 | - | - | TRBJ2-3
TGCGCCAGCAGCTTGGGAGCCGAGAACACTGAAGCTTTCTTT | CASSLGAENTEAFF | TRBV5-1 | - | - | TRBJ1-1
TGTGCCAGCAGTTTTGGACAGGGAGAATATGGCTACACCTTC | CASSFGQGEYGYTF | TRBV27 | TRBD1 | - | TRBJ1-2
TGTGCCATCTCGAACCGCGCAGGGGCGGATGAAAAACTGTTTTTT | CAISNRAGADEKLFF | TRBV10-3 | - | - | TRBJ1-4
TGTGCCAGTGCAGTCCGGGACAGGAGCACAGATACGCAGTATTTT | CASAVRDRSTDTQYF | TRBV19 | TRBD1 | few | TRBJ2-3
TGTGCCATCAGCTATGACTCGGCCGGCGAGCAGTACTTC | CAISYDSAGEQYF | TRBV10-3 | - | - | TRBJ2-7
TGTGCCAGCAGCTTATATGTAACTAGCATGGAGACCCAGTACTTC | CASSLYVTSMETQYF | TRBV7-2 | - | - | TRBJ2-5
TGTGCCAGCAGGGCCCAGGGACAGGCGAACACTGAAGCTTTCTTT | CASRAQGQANTEAFF | TRBV6-1 | TRBD1 | - | TRBJ1-1
TGTGCCTGGTCCCTCTCGGGACAGGGGGTACCCTATGGCTACACCTTC | CAWSLSGQGVPYGYTF | TRBV30 | TRBD1 | few | TRBJ1-2
TGTGCCAGCAGCTCCGGGTCCGAGGGGATCGGAGAGACCCAGTACTTC | CASSSGSEGIGETQYF | TRBV5-4 | - | - | TRBJ2-5
TGTGCCAGCAGCATGGACAGGGGGAATGGCTACACCTTC | CASSMDRGNGYTF | TRBV6-1 | TRBD1 | few | TRBJ1-2
TGTGCCAGTAGTATGGAAGGTGGAGATACGCAGTATTTT | CASSMEGGDTQYF | TRBV19 | - | - | TRBJ2-3
TGTGCCAGCAGCCCGAGACAGGTCACCAACAATGAGCAGTTCTTC | CASSPRQVTNNEQFF | TRBV7-9 | - | - | TRBJ2-1
TGTGCCAGCAGCTTAGGGACGCCCGGGTTGGCCGGGGAGCTGTTTTTT | CASSLGTPGLAGELFF | TRBV7-6 | - | - | TRBJ2-2
TGTGCCAGCAGCCTGACGGAAGCTCCCCCCGGGCCTTATTCCTATGGCTACACCTTC | CASSLTEAPPGPYSYGYTF | TRBV7-9 | - | - | TRBJ1-2
TGCAGTGCACAGAAGCAGCGGGGGCGTACAGATACGCAGTATTTT | CSAQKQRGRTDTQYF | TRBV20-1 | TRBD2 | - | TRBJ2-3
TGCAGTGCCGGGGTCGAGGGGATGGTAAACACTGAAGCTTTCTTT | CSAGVEGMVNTEAFF | TRBV20-1 | - | few | TRBJ1-1